This T cell receptor beta chain emerged from a study of OX40 agonist ivuxolimab in advanced cancers. Study details: The mean age was roughly 60 years, ranging from 23 to 79, with less than 90% of participants male.

Data came from immunoSEQ multiplex PCR; TCRdb stores just in-frame clones and leaves some out. The sample gives some 11,000 clones, about 74% of which show up once; around 36% is in the top ten. Notes on the study in general: Among T cells, CD8+ cells averaged more expanded clones than CD4+ cells. Clonal expansion from baseline to week 6 occurred in both CD4+ and CD8+ T cells.

This CDR3 spans 17 amino acids. The V end was cut by 4 bases, the J end by 0 bases, with 18 bases between. CDR1 is MDHEN and CDR2 is SYDVKM in the germline V gene. On this clone itself: Its antigen is unidentified.

The TCR sequence derives from an adult with an advanced solid tumor such as melanoma, head and neck, liver or kidney cancer. This material consisted of CD4+ or CD8+ T cells sorted from blood, taken in a trial of the OX40 agonist ivuxolimab. V and J are TRBV28 and TRBJ1-1; D perhaps matches TRBD1 (5 bases). The chain's CDR3 is CASSYDRSSPMNTEAFF. The CDR3 DNA is TGTGCCAGCAGTTATGACAGATCGAGCCCAATGAACACTGAAGCTTTCTTT.